These T cell receptor beta chains were read from a single sample in a study of T cell changes during pregnancy in multiple sclerosis. Assay: immunoSEQ multiplex PCR; the TCRdb copy retains only in-frame clones and omits some. The sample yields around 80,000 clones, just over 90% seen once. This material consisted of peripheral blood, taken before pregnancy. Source of these receptors: a female donor with multiple sclerosis, enrolled in a pregnancy study. CDR3s include the opening cysteine and the closing phenylalanine or tryptophan.

TRBV2	TRBJ2-7	CASSRDRTGYEQYF
TRBV27	TRBJ2-6	CASSFLGPGSGANVLTF
TRBV19	TRBJ1-2	CASQAGDYGYTF
TRBV7-2	TRBJ2-7	CASSSPGLAGSQYF
TRBV6-5	TRBJ1-1	CASTDRPGNTEAFF
TRBV14	TRBJ1-5	CASSQSLNQPQHF
TRBV15	TRBJ2-7	CATSPTDRVPYEQYF
TRBV4-3	TRBJ2-1	CASSQESSGRDYEQFF
TRBV13	TRBJ1-5	CASSTGQGVSQPQHF
TRBV6-5	TRBJ1-5	CASRSGQISNQPQHF
TRBV5-6	TRBJ1-2	CASSLVVLTGNYGYTF
TRBV7-9	TRBJ2-1	CASSSENGLAGGPRNEQFF
TRBV20-1	TRBJ1-1	CSHQGVEAFF
TRBV6-1	TRBJ1-5	CASSEGIRSEGYSNQPQHF
TRBV6-6	TRBJ1-4	CASSLTGIGEKLFF